What follows are 19 T cell receptor delta chains derived from one specimen sequenced in a study of Vδ1+ human thymocytes. The template was reverse-transcribed extracted RNA. CDR3 amplicons came from multiplex PCR with pooled V-gene forward and constant-region reverse primers. TCRdb re-called the multiplex PCR reads via CATT. The data show more than 50,000 delta-chain clones, approximately 15% seen once. The study's findings and limits: Thymic TRG and TRD repertoires appeared highly polyclonal, with Gaussian CDR3 length distributions.

These receptors' antigens are unknown. Input material: Vdelta1+ gamma-delta thymocytes from the thymus. Subset meaning: FACS-sorted CD3+ TCRalphabeta- TCRVdelta1+ TCRVdelta2- thymocytes. These TCRs come from a boy under two years old who had congenital heart surgery.

The chain carries TRDV1 and TRDJ1, with 8 bases aligning to TRDD3. This CDR3 comprises 25 residues. Germline V CDR1 and CDR2: TSWWSYY, QGS. J lost 0 bases, V lost 1 base, and 31 bases had no gene match. Here the CDR3 reads CALGERRLPTRDRGTGGPYTDKLIF. The CDR3 coding sequence is TGTGCTCTTGGGGAACGTCGTCTTCCCACCAGGGACCGAGGGACTGGGGGCCCGTACACCGATAAACTCATCTTT.

The V call is TRDV1, the J call TRDJ1, with D uncertain. Trimming pared 2 bases from V and 3 bases from J, leaving 7 bases between. Germline V CDR1 and CDR2: TSWWSYY, QGS. The CDR3 has 13 residues. The CDR3 DNA reads as TGTGCTCTTGGGGAAACAGTAGCCGATAAACTCATCTTT. Its protein product is CALGETVADKLIF.

This clone was observed a few times. The chain is built from TRDV1 and TRDJ1; 10 nucleotides line up with TRDD3. Germline CDR1 reads TSWWSYY; CDR2 reads QGS. The CDR3 totals 20 residues. V lost 5 bases, J lost 0 bases, and 18 bases stayed unmatched. This CDR3 is CALGIPRILGDFRDTDKLIF. The CDR3 DNA is TGTGCTCTTGGGATACCCCGGATACTGGGGGATTTTCGCGACACCGATAAACTCATCTTT.

This clone has just a few counts. The chain carries TRDV1 and TRDJ1; D not certain. Germline V CDR1 and CDR2: TSWWSYY, QGS. V lost 1 base and J 4 bases, leaving 13 bases between the germline ends. The CDR3 has 15 residues. The CDR3 region is CALGEPRRPDDKLIF. CDR3 coding DNA: TGTGCTCTTGGGGAACCCCGGAGGCCCGACGATAAACTCATCTTT.

This clone was seen a few times. The chain recombines TRDV1 with TRDJ1; D might be TRDD3 (5 bases). Germline CDR1 TSWWSYY, CDR2 QGS. Trimming took off 1 base at V and 0 bases at J, with 18 bases between the two ends. The CDR3 has 18 amino acids. The CDR3 sequence: CALGERSRVDKYTDKLIF. CDR3 sequence (DNA): TGTGCTCTTGGGGAACGGTCGAGGGTGGATAAGTACACCGATAAACTCATCTTT.

This clone was seen only a few times. V gene TRDV1 combines with J gene TRDJ1; D unclear. The ends were cut back, 2 bases at V and 6 bases at J, with 10 bases in the middle. Germline V gives CDR1 TSWWSYY, CDR2 QGS. CDR3 length: 13 residues. The CDR3 DNA follows: TGTGCTCTTGGGGAAGCCCCACTCAATAAACTCATCTTT. Amino acids: CALGEAPLNKLIF.

A few counts support this clone. The V and J genes are TRDV1 and TRDJ1, with 12 bases fitting TRDD3. Germline values: CDR1 TSWWSYY, CDR2 QGS. V was pared by 0 bases and J by 0 bases, with 14 bases of the junction left unmatched. The CDR3 runs to 21 residues. CDR3: CALGELAVLGDTTDYTDKLIF. CDR3 DNA: TGTGCTCTTGGGGAACTCGCCGTACTGGGGGATACCACCGATTACACCGATAAACTCATCTTT.

This chain connects TRDV1 to TRDJ1, with D uncertain. The CDR3 contains 19 residues. CDR1 and CDR2 from the germline V gene are TSWWSYY and QGS. V was shortened by 2 bases and J by 0 bases, with 22 bases between the two germline ends. DNA for the CDR3: TGTGCTCTTGGGGAAAAGGGTAAGCCGGTCTGGTTGTACACCGATAAACTCATCTTT. Translation: CALGEKGKPVWLYTDKLIF.

The chain carries TRDV1 and TRDJ1, with 11 positions matching TRDD3. J gave up 0 bases and V 3 bases, and 9 bases lay outside the gene matches. This CDR3 is built from 18 residues. CDR1 TSWWSYY and CDR2 QGS come from the germline V gene. The CDR3 DNA reads as TGTGCTCTTGGGGAGGTCAACTGGGGGATAGAGTACACCGATAAACTCATCTTT. Residues: CALGEVNWGIEYTDKLIF.

This clone appeared a few times. The chain links TRDV1 to TRDJ1, with TRDD2 as a possible D gene (5 bases). The CDR3 totals 19 residues. Germline assignment: CDR1 TSWWSYY and CDR2 QGS. The V end lost 1 base, the J end lost 0 bases, and 21 bases lay between the germline ends. CDR3 in amino acids: CALGERSSRPSSYTDKLIF. The CDR3 nucleotides are TGTGCTCTTGGGGAACGATCTTCCCGTCCGTCGTCGTACACCGATAAACTCATCTTT.

The chain is built from TRDV1 and TRDJ1; the match to TRDD3 covers 12 bases. The J call is doubtful: the DNA matches TRDJ2 better. The CDR3 extends over 15 amino acids. Germline CDR1 and CDR2: TSWWSYY and QGS. The CDR3: CALGELRPGGYVLFF. CDR3 nucleotides: TGTGCTCTTGGGGAACTACGTCCTGGGGGATACGTCCTCTTCTTT.

V and J are TRDV1 and TRDJ1, with 9 bases matching TRDD3. V gave up 2 bases and J gave up 3 bases; unmatched junction bases: 16. Germline loops: CDR1 TSWWSYY, CDR2 QGS. CDR3 length: 19 residues. The CDR3 DNA is TGTGCTCTTGGGGAAATCTCCTACGGGGGATACACGTACCCCGATAAACTCATCTTT. This codes for CALGEISYGGYTYPDKLIF.

This clone was picked up a small number of times. The chain is built from TRDV1 and TRDJ1; the D gene is possibly TRDD3 (5 bases). CDR1 TSWWSYY and CDR2 QGS come from the germline V gene. Trimming took off 5 bases at V and 0 bases at J, with 22 bases between the two ends. CDR3 size: 18 residues. The CDR3 sequence: CALGRFQGWGKYTDKLIF. The CDR3, as DNA: TGTGCTCTTGGGAGGTTCCAGGGGTGGGGAAAGTACACCGATAAACTCATCTTT.

This chain uses TRDV2 with TRDJ1, with 13 bases that match TRDD3. Germline CDR1 GEAIGNYY, CDR2 EKD. The CDR3 has 18 residues. Germline trimming cut 0 bases from V and 0 bases from J; bases unmatched to any gene: 6. The CDR3, as DNA: TGTGCCTGTGACACCACGTACTGGGGGATACGGTACACCGATAAACTCATCTTT. Encoded protein: CACDTTYWGIRYTDKLIF.

About this clone itself: This could be a read error, since a much larger clone is one nucleotide away. This rearrangement joins TRAV29/DV5 to TRDJ2; a weak D match, TRDD3 (5 bases). Germline V CDR1 and CDR2: NSMFDY, ISSIKDK. V lost 3 bases and J lost 0, with 21 bases in between. The CDR3 extends over 18 amino acids. The DNA of the CDR3 is TGTGCAGCAAACCCAATACTGGTGGACCTGACTTTGACAGCACAACTCTTCTTT. Its protein is CAANPILVDLTLTAQLFF.

About this clone itself: The sample carries other DNA sequences with the same CDR3. The chain is built from TRDV1 and TRDJ1, with D unresolved. This CDR3 is built from 15 residues. Germline assignment: CDR1 TSWWSYY and CDR2 QGS. Trimming stripped 2 bases from V and 0 bases from J, with 10 bases between. The CDR3 protein is CALGELPRYTDKLIF. As DNA, the CDR3 is TGTGCTCTTGGGGAATTGCCCCGGTACACCGATAAACTCATCTTT.

In its sample, this clone was seen a few times. The V gene is TRDV1, the J gene TRDJ1; D gene uncertain. The CDR3 totals 15 residues. The V and J ends lost 1 base and 1 base respectively, with 10 bases between them. Germline V gene lookup returns CDR1 TSWWSYY and CDR2 QGS. As DNA, the CDR3 is TGTGCTCTTGGGGAACGAGGCGCCCTCACCGATAAACTCATCTTT. As protein: CALGERGALTDKLIF.

This rearrangement joins TRDV1 to TRDJ1; 9 nucleotides agree with TRDD2. Germline values: CDR1 TSWWSYY, CDR2 QGS. The V gene end was trimmed by 2 bases and the J gene end by 7 bases; junction bases not matched to a gene: 17. This CDR3 contains 18 residues. The chain's CDR3 is CALGEAFLRRLGSVKLIF. The CDR3 bases are TGTGCTCTTGGGGAAGCCTTCCTACGCCGACTGGGGTCTGTTAAACTCATCTTT.

This rearrangement joins TRDV1 to TRDJ1; D assignment may be TRDD2 or TRDD3 (5 bases each). CDR1 and CDR2 from the germline V gene are TSWWSYY and QGS. Trimming took off 0 bases at V and 5 bases at J, with 28 bases between the two ends. The CDR3 covers 20 residues. CDR3 in amino acids: CALGELTVLRYWMGGDKLIF. CDR3 in DNA: TGTGCTCTTGGGGAACTTACGGTCCTTCGGTACTGGATGGGAGGTGATAAACTCATCTTT.